This T cell receptor (beta chain) derives from a study of molecular identifiers for immune sequencing clone quantification. The study, taken as a whole, reports: Reports indicate spiked Jurkat TCR RNA from one cell could be found among some 980,000 naive cells.

This clonotype showed up many times. Its cognate antigen is unknown. With 3 bases removed from V and 5 bases from J, the gap between germline ends came to 16 bases. The CDR3 runs to 15 residues. CDR1 SEHNR and CDR2 FQNEAQ come from the germline V gene (reference sequence). Bulk TCR library preparation followed previously described methods with listed TCR primers. A single record per CDR3 protein comes from TCRdb applying MiXCR to the PCR reads. This table has under 800,000 distinct CDR3 sequences, roughly 23% appearing once. The sequence derives from a human donor in good health. Some libraries in this study had Jurkat cell RNA spiked in. The V gene is TRBV7-9, the J gene TRBJ2-5, with D unclear. Sequenced input: naive CD8+ T cells from blood, with Jurkat cell RNA spiked in. Specified subset: FACS-sorted CD8+CD4-CCR7+CD45RA+ naive T cells. CDR3 in DNA: TGTGCCAGCAGCTTCTCGCCCAATAGCATGGAGACCCAGTACTTC. This translates into CASSFSPNSMETQYF.